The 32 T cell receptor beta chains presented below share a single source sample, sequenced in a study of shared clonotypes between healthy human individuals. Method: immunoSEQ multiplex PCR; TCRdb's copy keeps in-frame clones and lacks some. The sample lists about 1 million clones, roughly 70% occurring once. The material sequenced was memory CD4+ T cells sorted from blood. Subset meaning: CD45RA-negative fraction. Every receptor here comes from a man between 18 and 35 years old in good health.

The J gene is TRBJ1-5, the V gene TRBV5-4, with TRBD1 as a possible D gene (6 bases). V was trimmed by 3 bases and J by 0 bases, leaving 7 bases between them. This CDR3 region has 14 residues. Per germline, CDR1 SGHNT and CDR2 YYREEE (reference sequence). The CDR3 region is CASSSRGSNQPQHF. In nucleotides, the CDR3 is TGTGCCAGCAGCTCCAGGGGTAGCAATCAGCCCCAGCATTTT.

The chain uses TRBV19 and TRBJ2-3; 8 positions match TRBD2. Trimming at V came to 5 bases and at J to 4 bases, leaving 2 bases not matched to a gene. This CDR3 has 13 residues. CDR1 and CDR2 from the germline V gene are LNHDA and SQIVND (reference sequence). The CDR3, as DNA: TGTGCCAGTAGTGGACTAGCTGCAGATACGCAGTATTTT. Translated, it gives CASSGLAADTQYF. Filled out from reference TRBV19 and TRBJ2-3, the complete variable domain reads DGGITQSPKYLFRKEGQNVTLSCEQNLNHDAMYWYRQDPGQGLRLIYYSQIVNDFQKGDIAEGYSVSREKKESFPLTVTSAQKNPTAFYLCASSGLAADTQYFGPGTRLTVL.

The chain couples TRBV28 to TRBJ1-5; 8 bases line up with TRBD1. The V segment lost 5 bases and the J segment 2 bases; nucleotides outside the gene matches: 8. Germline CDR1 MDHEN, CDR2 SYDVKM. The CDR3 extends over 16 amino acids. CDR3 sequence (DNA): TGTGCCAGCAGTGATTCAGGGGGCCTCGGCAATCAGCCCCAGCATTTT. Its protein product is CASSDSGGLGNQPQHF.

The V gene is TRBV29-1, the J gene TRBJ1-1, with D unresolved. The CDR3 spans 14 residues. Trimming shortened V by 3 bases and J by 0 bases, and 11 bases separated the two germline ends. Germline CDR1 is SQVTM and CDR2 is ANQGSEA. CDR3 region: CSVDNGGLNTEAFF. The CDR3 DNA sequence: TGCAGCGTTGACAACGGCGGTCTGAACACTGAAGCTTTCTTT.

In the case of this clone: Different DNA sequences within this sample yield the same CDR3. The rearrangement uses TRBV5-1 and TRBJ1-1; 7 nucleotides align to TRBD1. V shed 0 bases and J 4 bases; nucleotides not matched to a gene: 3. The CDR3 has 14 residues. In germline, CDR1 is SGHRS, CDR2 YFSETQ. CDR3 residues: CASSLGQGGTEAFF. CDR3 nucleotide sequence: TGCGCCAGCAGCTTGGGGCAGGGGGGCACTGAAGCTTTCTTT.

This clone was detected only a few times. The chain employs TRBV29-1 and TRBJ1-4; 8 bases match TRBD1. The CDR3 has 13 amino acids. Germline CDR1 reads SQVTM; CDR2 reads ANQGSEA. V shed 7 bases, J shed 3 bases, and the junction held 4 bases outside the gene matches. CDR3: CSAATGANEKLFF. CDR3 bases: TGCAGCGCGGCGACAGGGGCTAATGAAAAACTGTTTTTT.

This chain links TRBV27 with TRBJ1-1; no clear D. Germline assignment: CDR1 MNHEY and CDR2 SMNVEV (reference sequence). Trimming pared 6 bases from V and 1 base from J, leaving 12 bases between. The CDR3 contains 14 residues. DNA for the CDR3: TGTGCCAGCAGACCCAGACATGAGAACACTGAAGCTTTCTTT. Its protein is CASRPRHENTEAFF.

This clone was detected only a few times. The CDR3 loop reads CASSLDSAGEAFF. CDR3 bases: TGTGCCAGCAGCTTGGATTCGGCAGGCGAAGCTTTCTTT. This chain uses TRBV5-6 with TRBJ1-1; D is undetermined. Germline V CDR1 and CDR2: SGHDT, YYEEEE. V lost 0 bases, J lost 8 bases, and 11 bases lay in between. This CDR3 is 13 amino acids long. The complete variable domain, with remaining parts taken from reference TRBV5-6 and TRBJ1-1, reads DAGVTQSPTHLIKTRGQQVTLRCSPKSGHDTVSWYQQALGQGPQFIFQYYEEEERQRGNFPDRFSGHQFPNYSSELNVNALLLGDSALYLCASSLDSAGEAFFGQGTRLTVV.

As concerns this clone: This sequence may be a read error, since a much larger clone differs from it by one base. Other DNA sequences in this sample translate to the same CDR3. The CDR3 nucleotides read TGTGCCAGCAGTTACTCCGGGGGGAACACTGAAGCTTTCTTT. Translation gives CASSYSGGNTEAFF. This chain uses TRBV6-6 with TRBJ1-1; D perhaps matches TRBD1 (5 bases). V was cut by 0 bases and J by 1 base, with 6 bases left in between. The germline gives CDR1 MNHNY, CDR2 SVGAGI (reference sequence). This CDR3 is built from 14 residues.

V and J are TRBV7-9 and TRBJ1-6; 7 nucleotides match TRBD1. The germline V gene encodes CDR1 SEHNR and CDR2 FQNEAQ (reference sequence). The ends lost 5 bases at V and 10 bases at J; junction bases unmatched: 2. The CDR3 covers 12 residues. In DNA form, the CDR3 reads TGTGCCAGCAGCCCGACAGGGTCACCCCTCCACTTT. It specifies CASSPTGSPLHF.

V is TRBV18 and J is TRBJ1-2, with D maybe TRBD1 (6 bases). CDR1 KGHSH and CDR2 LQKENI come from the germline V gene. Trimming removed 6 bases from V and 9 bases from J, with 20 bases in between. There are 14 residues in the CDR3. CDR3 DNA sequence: TGTGCCAGCTCCGAACGGACAGAGTCTAAACGCTACACCTTC. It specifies CASSERTESKRYTF.

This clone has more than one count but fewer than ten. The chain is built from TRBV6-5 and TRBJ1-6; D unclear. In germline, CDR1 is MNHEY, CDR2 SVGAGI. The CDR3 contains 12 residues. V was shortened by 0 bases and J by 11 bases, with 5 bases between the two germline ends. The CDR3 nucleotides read TGTGCCAGCAGTTACTCCGGTACACCCCTCCACTTT. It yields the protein CASSYSGTPLHF.

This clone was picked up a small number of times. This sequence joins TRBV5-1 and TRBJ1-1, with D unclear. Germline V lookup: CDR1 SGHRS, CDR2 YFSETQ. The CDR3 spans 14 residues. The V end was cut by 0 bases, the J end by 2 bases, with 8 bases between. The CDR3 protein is CASSLARPNTEAFF. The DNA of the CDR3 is TGCGCCAGCAGCTTGGCCAGGCCCAACACTGAAGCTTTCTTT.

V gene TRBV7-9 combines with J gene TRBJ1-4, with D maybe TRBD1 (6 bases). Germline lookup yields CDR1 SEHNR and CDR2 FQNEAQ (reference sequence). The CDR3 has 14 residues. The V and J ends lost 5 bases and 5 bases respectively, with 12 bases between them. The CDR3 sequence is CASSTGQENEKLFF. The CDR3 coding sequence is TGTGCCAGCAGCACGGGACAAGAGAATGAAAAACTGTTTTTT.

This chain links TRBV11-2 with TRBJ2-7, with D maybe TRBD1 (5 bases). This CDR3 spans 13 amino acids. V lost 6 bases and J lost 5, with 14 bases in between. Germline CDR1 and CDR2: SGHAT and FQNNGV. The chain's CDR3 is CASRPIRVNEQYF. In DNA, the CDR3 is TGTGCCAGCAGGCCGATCAGGGTAAACGAGCAGTACTTC.

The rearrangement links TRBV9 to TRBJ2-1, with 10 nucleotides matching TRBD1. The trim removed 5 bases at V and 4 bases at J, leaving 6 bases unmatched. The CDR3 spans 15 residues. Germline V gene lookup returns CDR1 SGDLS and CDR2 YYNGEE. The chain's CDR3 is CASSPTGGAYNEQFF. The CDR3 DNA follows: TGTGCCAGCAGTCCGACAGGGGGCGCTTACAATGAGCAGTTCTTC. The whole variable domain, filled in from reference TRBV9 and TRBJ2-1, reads DSGVTQTPKHLITATGQRVTLRCSPRSGDLSVYWYQQSLDQGLQFLIQYYNGEERAKGNILERFSAQQFPDLHSELNLSSLELGDSALYFCASSPTGGAYNEQFFGPGTRLTVL.

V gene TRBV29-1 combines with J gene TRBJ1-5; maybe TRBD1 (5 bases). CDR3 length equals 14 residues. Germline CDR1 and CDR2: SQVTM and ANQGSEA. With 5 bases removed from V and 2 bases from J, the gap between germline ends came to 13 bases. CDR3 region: CSVSQGGGNQPQHF. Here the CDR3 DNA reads TGCAGCGTTTCTCAGGGTGGAGGCAATCAGCCCCAGCATTTT.

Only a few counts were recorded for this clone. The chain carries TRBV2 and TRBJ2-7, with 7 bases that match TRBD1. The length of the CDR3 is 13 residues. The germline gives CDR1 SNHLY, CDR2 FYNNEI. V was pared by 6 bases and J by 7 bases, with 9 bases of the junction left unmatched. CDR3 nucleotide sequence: TGTGCCAGCAGACCGACAGGGCTAAGTGAGCAGTACTTC. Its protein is CASRPTGLSEQYF.

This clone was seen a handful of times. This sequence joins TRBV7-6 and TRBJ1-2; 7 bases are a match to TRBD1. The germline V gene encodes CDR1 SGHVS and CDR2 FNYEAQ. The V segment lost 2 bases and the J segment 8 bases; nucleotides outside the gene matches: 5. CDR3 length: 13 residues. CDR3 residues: CASSLQQGTGYTF. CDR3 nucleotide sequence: TGTGCCAGCAGCTTACAACAGGGGACGGGCTACACCTTC.

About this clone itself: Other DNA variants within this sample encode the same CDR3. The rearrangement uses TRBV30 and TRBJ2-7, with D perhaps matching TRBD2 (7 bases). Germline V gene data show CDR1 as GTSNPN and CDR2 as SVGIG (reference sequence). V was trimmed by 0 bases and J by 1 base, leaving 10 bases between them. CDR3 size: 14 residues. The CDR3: CAWSVGGVSYEQYF. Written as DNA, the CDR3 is TGTGCCTGGAGTGTAGGGGGGGTGTCCTACGAGCAGTACTTC.

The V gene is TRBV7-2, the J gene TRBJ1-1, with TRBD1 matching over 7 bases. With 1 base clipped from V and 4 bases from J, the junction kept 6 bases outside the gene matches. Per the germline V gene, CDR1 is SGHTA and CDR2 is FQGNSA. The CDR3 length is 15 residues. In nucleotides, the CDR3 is TGTGCCAGCAGCTTAGGCGACAGGGCGGGCACTGAAGCTTTCTTT. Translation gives CASSLGDRAGTEAFF.

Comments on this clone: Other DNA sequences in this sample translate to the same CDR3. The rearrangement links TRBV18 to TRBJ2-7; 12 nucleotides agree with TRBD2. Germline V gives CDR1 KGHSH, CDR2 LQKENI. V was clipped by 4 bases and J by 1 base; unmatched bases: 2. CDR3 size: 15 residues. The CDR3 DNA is TGTGCCAGCTCACAGACTAGCGGGAGTTCCTACGAGCAGTACTTC. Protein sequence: CASSQTSGSSYEQYF.

CDR3 in amino acids: CASSTSGGSYEQYF. In DNA form, the CDR3 reads TGTGCCAGCAGTACTAGCGGGGGGTCCTACGAGCAGTACTTC. The chain recombines TRBV6-1 with TRBJ2-7; 12 positions match TRBD2. CDR1 is MNHNS and CDR2 is SASEGT in the germline V gene. V lost 5 bases to trimming and J lost 1 base; unmatched junction nucleotides: 0. This CDR3 has 14 residues.

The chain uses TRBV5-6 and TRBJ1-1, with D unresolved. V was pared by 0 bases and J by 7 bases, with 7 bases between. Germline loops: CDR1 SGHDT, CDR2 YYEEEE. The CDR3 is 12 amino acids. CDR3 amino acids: CASSLGKFEAFF. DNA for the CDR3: TGTGCCAGCAGCTTGGGTAAGTTTGAAGCTTTCTTT.

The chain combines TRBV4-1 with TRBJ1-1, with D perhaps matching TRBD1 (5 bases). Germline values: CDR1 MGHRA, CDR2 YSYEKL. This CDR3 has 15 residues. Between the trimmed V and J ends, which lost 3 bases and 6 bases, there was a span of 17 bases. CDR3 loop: CASSQVLTGTSEAFF. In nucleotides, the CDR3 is TGCGCCAGCAGCCAGGTTCTTACTGGGACGTCTGAAGCTTTCTTT.

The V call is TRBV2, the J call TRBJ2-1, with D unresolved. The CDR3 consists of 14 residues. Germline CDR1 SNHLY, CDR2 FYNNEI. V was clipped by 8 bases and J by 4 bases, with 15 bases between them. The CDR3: CASVAEASYNEQFF. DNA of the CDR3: TGTGCCAGCGTGGCCGAGGCTAGTTACAATGAGCAGTTCTTC.

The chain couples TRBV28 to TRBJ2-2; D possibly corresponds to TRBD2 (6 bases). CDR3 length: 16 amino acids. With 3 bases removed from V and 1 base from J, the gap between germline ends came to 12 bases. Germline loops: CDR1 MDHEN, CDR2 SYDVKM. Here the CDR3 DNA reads TGTGCCAGCAGTTTTAGTTGGGGGGAGAACACCGGGGAGCTGTTTTTT. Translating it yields CASSFSWGENTGELFF.

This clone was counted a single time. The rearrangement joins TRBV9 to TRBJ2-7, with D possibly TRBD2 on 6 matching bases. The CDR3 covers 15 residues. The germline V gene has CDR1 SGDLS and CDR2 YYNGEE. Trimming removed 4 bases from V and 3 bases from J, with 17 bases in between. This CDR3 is CASSLIADGYYEQYF. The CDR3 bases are TGTGCCAGCAGCCTCATAGCGGATGGCTACTACGAGCAGTACTTC.

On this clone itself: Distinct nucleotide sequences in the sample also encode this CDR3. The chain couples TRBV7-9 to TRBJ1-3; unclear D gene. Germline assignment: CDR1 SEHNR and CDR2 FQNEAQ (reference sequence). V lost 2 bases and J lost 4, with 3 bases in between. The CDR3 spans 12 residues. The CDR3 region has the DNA TGTGCCAGCAGCTTACAAGGAAACACCATATATTTT. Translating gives CASSLQGNTIYF.

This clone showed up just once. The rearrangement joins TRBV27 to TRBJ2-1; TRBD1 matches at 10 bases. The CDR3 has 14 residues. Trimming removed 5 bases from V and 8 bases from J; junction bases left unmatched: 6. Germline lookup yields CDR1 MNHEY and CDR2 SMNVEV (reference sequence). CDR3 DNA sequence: TGTGCCAGCAGTCACCGACAGGGGGCTGATGAGCAGTTCTTC. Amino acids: CASSHRQGADEQFF.

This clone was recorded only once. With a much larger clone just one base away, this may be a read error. The CDR3 protein is CASSLGKNTEAFF. The CDR3 coding sequence is TGTGCCAGCAGCTTAGGAAAGAACACTGAAGCTTTCTTT. This sequence joins TRBV11-3 and TRBJ1-1; D unresolved. V lost 1 base and J 1 base, leaving 4 bases between the germline ends. The CDR3 is 13 residues long. Germline loops: CDR1 SGHNT, CDR2 YENEEA.

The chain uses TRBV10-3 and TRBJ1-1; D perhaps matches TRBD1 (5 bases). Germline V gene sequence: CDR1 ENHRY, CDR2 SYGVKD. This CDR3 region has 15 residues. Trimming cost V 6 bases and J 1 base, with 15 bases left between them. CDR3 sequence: CAIRPGGGPNTEAFF. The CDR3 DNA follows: TGTGCCATCAGGCCTGGGGGGGGTCCGAACACTGAAGCTTTCTTT.